This TCR beta chain came from a study of blood T cell repertoires in COVID-19. Study background: The samples span acute and convalescent COVID-19 from the United States, Italy and Spain. PBMCs, B-cell-depleted T cells, or T cells were the source of the cDNA or gDNA that made up the material.

Methods used by the authors: Nucleated cell counts were estimated from reference gene primer amplification. Assay used: immunoSEQ multiplex PCR; TCRdb lists only in-frame clones, some missing. V, J and clone size derive from that table, while D and trimming were established from the DNA sequence. The sample includes some 380,000 clones, roughly 86% of them seen just once. CDR1 and CDR2 (germline): SGHNT, YYREEE (reference sequence). The V end lost 5 bases, the J end lost 0 bases, and 6 bases lay between the germline ends. The CDR3 runs 13 residues. This clone was detected only once. The sequenced sample was peripheral blood. The TCR originated in a human donor with acute or convalescent COVID-19. The donor label of this sample is uncertain. The chain couples TRBV5-4 to TRBJ1-3; D gene ambiguous. CDR3 in DNA: TGTGCCAGCAGGATCTACTCTGGAAACACCATATATTTT. Translating it yields CASRIYSGNTIYF.